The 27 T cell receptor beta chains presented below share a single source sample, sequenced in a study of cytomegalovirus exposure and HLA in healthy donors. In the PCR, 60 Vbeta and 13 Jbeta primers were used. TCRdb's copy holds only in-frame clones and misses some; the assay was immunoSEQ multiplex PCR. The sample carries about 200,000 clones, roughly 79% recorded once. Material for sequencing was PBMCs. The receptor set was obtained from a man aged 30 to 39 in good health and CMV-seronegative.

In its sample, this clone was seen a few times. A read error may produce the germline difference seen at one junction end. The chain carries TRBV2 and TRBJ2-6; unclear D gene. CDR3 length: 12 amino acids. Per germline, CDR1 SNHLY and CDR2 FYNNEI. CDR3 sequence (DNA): TGTGCCAGCAGTGAAGCGCTTGGCCGCCTGGCTTTC. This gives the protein CASSEALGRLAF.

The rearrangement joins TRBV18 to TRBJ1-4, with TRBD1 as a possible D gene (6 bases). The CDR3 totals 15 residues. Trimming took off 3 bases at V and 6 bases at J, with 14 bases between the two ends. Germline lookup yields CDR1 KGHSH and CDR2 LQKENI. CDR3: CASSPPRGGDEKLFF. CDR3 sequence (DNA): TGTGCCAGCTCACCCCCGAGGGGGGGAGATGAAAAACTGTTTTTT.

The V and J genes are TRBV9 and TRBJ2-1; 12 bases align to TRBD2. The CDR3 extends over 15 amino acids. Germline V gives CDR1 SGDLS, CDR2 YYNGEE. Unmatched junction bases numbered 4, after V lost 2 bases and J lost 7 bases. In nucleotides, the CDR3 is TGTGCCAGCAGCGTCGGACTAGCGGGACCTAATGAGCAGTTCTTC. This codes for CASSVGLAGPNEQFF. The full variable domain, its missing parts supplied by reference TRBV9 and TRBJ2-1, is DSGVTQTPKHLITATGQRVTLRCSPRSGDLSVYWYQQSLDQGLQFLIQYYNGEERAKGNILERFSAQQFPDLHSELNLSSLELGDSALYFCASSVGLAGPNEQFFGPGTRLTVL.

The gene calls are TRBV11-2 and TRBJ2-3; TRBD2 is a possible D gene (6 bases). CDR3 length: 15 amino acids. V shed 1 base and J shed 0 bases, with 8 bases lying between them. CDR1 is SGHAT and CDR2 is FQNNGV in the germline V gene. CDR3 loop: CASSLAGRSTDTQYF. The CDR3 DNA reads TGTGCCAGCAGCTTAGCGGGGAGGAGCACAGATACGCAGTATTTT.

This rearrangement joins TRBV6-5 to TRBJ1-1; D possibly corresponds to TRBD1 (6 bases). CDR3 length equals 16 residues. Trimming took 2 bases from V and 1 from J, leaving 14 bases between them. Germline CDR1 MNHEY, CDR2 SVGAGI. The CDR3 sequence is CASSYAGVGTNTEAFF. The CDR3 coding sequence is TGTGCCAGCAGTTACGCAGGGGTGGGTACGAACACTGAAGCTTTCTTT.

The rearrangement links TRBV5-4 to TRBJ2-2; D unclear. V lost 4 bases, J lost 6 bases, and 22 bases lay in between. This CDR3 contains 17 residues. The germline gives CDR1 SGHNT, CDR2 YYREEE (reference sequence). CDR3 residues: CASSARGGPPLSGELFF. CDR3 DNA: TGTGCCAGCAGCGCCCGCGGCGGTCCACCCTTGTCCGGGGAGCTGTTTTTT. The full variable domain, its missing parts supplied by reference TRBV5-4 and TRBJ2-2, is ETGVTQSPTHLIKTRGQQVTLRCSSQSGHNTVSWYQQALGQGPQFIFQYYREEENGRGNFPPRFSGLQFPNYSSELNVNALELDDSALYLCASSARGGPPLSGELFFGEGSRLTVL.

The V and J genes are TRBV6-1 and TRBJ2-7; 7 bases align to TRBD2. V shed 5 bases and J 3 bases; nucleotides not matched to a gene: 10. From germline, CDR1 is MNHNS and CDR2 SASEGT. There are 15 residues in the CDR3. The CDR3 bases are TGTGCCAGCAGTTCTAGACTAGCACTGAACTACGAGCAGTACTTC. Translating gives CASSSRLALNYEQYF.

Written as DNA, the CDR3 is TGTGCCAGCAGCTTGGAGGATCTAGGCTCCTATGGCTACACCTTC. Its translation is CASSLEDLGSYGYTF. This rearrangement joins TRBV5-4 to TRBJ1-2; D is unclear. This CDR3 has 15 amino acids. V was cut by 0 bases and J by 4 bases, with 13 bases left in between. The germline V gene has CDR1 SGHNT and CDR2 YYREEE (reference sequence).

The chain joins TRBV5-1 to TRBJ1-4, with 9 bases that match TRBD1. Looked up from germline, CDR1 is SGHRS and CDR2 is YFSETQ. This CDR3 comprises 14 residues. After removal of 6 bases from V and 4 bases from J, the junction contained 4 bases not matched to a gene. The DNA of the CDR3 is TGCGCCAGCACCAGGACAGGGGATAATGAAAAACTGTTTTTT. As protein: CASTRTGDNEKLFF.

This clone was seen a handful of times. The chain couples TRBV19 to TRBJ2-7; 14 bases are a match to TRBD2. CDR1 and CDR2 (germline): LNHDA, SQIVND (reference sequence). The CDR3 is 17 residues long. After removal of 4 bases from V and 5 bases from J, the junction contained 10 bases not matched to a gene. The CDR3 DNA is TGTGCCAGTAGTACGTGGGGACTAGCGGGAGTTGCCCACGAGCAGTACTTC. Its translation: CASSTWGLAGVAHEQYF.

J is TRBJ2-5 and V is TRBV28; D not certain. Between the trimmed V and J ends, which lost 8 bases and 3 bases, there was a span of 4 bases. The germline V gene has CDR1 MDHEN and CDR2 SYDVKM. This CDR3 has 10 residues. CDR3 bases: TGTGCCAGCTCGGAAGAGACCCAGTACTTC. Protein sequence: CASSEETQYF.

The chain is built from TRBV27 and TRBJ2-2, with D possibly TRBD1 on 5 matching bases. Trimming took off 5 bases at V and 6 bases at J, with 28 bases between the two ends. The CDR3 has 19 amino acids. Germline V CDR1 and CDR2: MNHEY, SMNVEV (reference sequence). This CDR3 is CASSTTMTDPMEWSGELFF. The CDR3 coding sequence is TGTGCCAGCAGTACGACGATGACAGACCCCATGGAATGGTCCGGGGAGCTGTTTTTT.

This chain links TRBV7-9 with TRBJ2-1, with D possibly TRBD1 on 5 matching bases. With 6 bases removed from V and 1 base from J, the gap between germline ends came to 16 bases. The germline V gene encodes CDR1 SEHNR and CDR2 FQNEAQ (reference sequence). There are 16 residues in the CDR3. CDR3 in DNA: TGTGCCAGCAGGAGACAGAAGGAAGCGTCCTACAATGAGCAGTTCTTC. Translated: CASRRQKEASYNEQFF. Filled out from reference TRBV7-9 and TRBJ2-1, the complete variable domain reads DTGVSQNPRHKITKRGQNVTFRCDPISEHNRLYWYRQTLGQGPEFLTYFQNEAQLEKSRLLSDRFSAERPKGSFSTLEIQRTEQGDSAMYLCASRRQKEASYNEQFFGPGTRLTVL.

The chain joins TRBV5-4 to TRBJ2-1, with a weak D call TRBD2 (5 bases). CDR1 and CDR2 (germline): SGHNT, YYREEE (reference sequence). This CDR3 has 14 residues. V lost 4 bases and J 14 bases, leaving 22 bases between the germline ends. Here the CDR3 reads CASSGDSRDPTKFF. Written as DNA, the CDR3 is TGTGCCAGCAGCGGAGACTCCCGGGATCCAACGAAGTTCTTC.

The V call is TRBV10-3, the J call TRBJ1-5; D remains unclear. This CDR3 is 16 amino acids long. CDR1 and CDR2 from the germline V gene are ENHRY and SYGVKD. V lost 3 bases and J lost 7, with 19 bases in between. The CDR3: CAISDSRMRVEQPQHF. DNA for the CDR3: TGTGCCATCAGTGATTCTAGAATGAGGGTAGAACAGCCCCAGCATTTT.

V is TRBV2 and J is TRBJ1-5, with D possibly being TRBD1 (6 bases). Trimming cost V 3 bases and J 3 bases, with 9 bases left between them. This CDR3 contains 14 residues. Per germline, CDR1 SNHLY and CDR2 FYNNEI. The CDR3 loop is CASSEGADNQPQHF. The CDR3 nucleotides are TGTGCCAGCAGTGAGGGGGCGGACAATCAGCCCCAGCATTTT. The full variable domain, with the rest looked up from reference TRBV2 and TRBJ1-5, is EPEVTQTPSHQVTQMGQEVILRCVPISNHLYFYWYRQILGQKVEFLVSFYNNEISEKSEIFDDQFSVERPDGSNFTLKIRSTKLEDSAMYFCASSEGADNQPQHFGDGTRLSIL.

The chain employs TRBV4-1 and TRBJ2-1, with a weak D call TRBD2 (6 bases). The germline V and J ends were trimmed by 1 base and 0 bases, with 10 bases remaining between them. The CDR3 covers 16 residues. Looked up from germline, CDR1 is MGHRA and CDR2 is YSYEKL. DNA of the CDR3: TGCGCCAGCAGCCAAGTGGCGGGAAACTCCTACAATGAGCAGTTCTTC. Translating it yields CASSQVAGNSYNEQFF.

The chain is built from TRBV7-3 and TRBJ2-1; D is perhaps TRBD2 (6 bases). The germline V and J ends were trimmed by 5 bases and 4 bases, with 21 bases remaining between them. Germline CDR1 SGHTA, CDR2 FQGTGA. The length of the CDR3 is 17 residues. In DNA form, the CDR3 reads TGTGCCAGCAGCCCACTGGCAGCGGAGGGTCGGTACAATGAGCAGTTCTTC. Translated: CASSPLAAEGRYNEQFF.

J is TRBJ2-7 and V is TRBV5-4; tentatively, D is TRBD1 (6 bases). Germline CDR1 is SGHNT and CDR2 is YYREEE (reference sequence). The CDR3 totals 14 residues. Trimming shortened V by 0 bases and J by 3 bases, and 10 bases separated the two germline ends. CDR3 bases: TGTGCCAGCAGCTTGGGGGCAGGGGACTACGAGCAGTACTTC. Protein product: CASSLGAGDYEQYF.

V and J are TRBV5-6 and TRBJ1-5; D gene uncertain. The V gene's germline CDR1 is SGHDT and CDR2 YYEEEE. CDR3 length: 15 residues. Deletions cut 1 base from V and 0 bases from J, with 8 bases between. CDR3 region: CASSLRVTSNQPQHF. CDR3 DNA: TGTGCCAGCAGCTTGCGGGTAACTAGCAATCAGCCCCAGCATTTT.

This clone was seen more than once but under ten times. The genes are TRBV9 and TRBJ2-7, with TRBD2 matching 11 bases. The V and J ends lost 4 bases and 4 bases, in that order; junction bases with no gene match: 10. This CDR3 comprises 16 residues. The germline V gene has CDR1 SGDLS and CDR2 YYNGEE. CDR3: CASSTTALAGGYEQYF. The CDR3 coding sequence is TGTGCCAGCAGCACGACCGCGCTAGCGGGGGGTTACGAGCAGTACTTC.

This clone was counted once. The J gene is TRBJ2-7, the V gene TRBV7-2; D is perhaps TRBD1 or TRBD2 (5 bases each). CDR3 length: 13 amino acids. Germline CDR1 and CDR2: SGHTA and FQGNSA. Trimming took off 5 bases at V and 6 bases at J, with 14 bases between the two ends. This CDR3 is CASSLGELGEQYF. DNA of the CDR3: TGTGCCAGCAGCCTAGGGGAGCTTGGCGAGCAGTACTTC.

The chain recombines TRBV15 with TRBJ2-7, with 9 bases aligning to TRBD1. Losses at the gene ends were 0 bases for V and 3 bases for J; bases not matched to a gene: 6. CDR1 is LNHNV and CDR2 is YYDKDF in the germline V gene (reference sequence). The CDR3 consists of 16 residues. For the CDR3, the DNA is TGTGCCACCAGCAGAGATTTGGGGACAGGGCTCTACGAGCAGTACTTC. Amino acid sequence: CATSRDLGTGLYEQYF.

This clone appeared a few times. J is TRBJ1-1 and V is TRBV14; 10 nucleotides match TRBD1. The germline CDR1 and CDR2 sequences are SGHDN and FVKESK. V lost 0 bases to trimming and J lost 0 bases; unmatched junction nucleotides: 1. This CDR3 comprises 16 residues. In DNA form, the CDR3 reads TGTGCCAGCAGCCAAGAGGGACAGGGGATGAACACTGAAGCTTTCTTT. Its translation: CASSQEGQGMNTEAFF.

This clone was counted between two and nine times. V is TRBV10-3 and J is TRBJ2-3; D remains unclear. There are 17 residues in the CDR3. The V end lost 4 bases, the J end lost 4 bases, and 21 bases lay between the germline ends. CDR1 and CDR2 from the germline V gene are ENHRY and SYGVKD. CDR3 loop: CAISGRQRPGVPDTQYF. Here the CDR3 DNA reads TGTGCCATCAGTGGACGTCAGAGGCCCGGTGTCCCAGATACGCAGTATTTT.

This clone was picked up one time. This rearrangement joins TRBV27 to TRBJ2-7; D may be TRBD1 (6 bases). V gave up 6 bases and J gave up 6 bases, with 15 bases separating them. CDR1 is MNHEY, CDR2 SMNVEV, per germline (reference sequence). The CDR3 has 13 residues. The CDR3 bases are TGTGCCAGCAGACTACAGGGTCGGTCCGAGCAGTACTTC. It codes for CASRLQGRSEQYF.

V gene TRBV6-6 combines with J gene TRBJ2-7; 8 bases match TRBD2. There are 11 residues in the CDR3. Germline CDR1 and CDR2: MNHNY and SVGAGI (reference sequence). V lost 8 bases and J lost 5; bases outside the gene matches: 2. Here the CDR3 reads CASYGGDEQYF. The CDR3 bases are TGTGCCAGCTACGGGGGGGACGAGCAGTACTTC.